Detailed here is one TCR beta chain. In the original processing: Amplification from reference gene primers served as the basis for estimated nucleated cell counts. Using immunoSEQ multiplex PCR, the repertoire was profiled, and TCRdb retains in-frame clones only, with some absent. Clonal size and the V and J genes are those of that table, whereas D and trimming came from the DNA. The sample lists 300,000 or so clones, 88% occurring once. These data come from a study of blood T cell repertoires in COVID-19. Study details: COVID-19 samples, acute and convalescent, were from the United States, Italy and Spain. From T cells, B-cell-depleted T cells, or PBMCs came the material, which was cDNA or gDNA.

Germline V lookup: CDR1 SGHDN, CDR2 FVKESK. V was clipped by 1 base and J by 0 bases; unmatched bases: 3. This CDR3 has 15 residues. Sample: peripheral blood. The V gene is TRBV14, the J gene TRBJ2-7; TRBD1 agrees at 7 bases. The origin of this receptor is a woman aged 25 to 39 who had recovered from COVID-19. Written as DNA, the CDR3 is TGTGCCAGCAGCCAAGCAAAGGGGGCCTCCTACGAGCAGTACTTC. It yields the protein CASSQAKGASYEQYF.